Presented here are 14 T cell receptor beta chains from one specimen sequenced in a study of response to subunit inactivated influenza vaccine. TCRdb redid the calling of the RT-PCR reads with MiXCR, one entry per CDR3 protein. This table holds 530,000 or so distinct CDR3 sequences, 13% to 15% found once. The sample in question was PBMCs from blood, obtained 12 days after vaccination. These receptors originate from a man aged 45-65 years who received an inactivated influenza vaccine.

This clonotype has more than one count but fewer than ten. V usage is TRBV29-1 and J usage is TRBJ2-1; 7 bases are shared with TRBD2. The length of the CDR3 is 14 residues. Trimming took 4 bases from V and 2 from J; bases not matched to a gene: 5. Germline assignment: CDR1 SQVTM and CDR2 ANQGSEA. DNA of the CDR3: TGCAGCGTTGGAGTTAGCGGGCCCTACAATGAGCAGTTCTTC. Protein: CSVGVSGPYNEQFF.

This clonotype was picked up a small number of times. The CDR3 sequence is CSATLAGADTQYF. The CDR3 coding sequence is TGCAGTGCAACACTAGCGGGAGCAGATACGCAGTATTTT. The chain is built from TRBV20-1 and TRBJ2-3; 11 nucleotides agree with TRBD2. J lost 4 bases, V lost 6 bases, and 3 bases had no gene match. The CDR3 length is 13 residues. Per germline, CDR1 DFQATT and CDR2 SNEGSKA (reference sequence).

This clonotype was detected a few times. V gene TRBV7-9 combines with J gene TRBJ1-6; D is unclear. Per the germline V gene, CDR1 is SEHNR and CDR2 is FQNEAQ (reference sequence). This CDR3 region has 14 residues. V was pared by 5 bases and J by 4 bases, with 9 bases between. Written as DNA, the CDR3 is TGTGCCAGCAGCAAGGACGGATATAATTCACCCCTCCACTTT. This gives the protein CASSKDGYNSPLHF.

This clonotype was seen a few times. This sequence joins TRBV24-1 and TRBJ2-2; D may be TRBD2 (5 bases). Per germline, CDR1 KGHDR and CDR2 SFDVKD. Trimming removed 7 bases at V and 2 bases at J, with 13 bases between. The CDR3 is made up of 15 amino acids. CDR3 nucleotide sequence: TGTGCCACCAGAGCTGGGGAGAGAAACACCGGGGAGCTGTTTTTT. Translation: CATRAGERNTGELFF.

This clonotype has more than one count but fewer than ten. The V and J genes are TRBV5-5 and TRBJ2-5; D is possibly TRBD1 (6 bases). The CDR3 loop spans 17 amino acids. Germline CDR1 and CDR2: SGHKS and YYEKEE (reference sequence). The V and J ends lost 0 bases and 2 bases respectively, with 17 bases between them. The CDR3 region has the DNA TGTGCCAGCAGCTTGGCCGAACAGGGTGTTTGGCAAGAGACCCAGTACTTC. Translation gives CASSLAEQGVWQETQYF.

Only a few counts were recorded for this clonotype. This chain connects TRBV12-3 or TRBV12-4 to TRBJ1-1; D is unclear. The CDR3 is made up of 12 amino acids. V was shortened by 7 bases and J by 11 bases, with 17 bases between the two germline ends. The CDR3 DNA follows: TGTGCCAGCACCCCACAACGGATGGGGGCTTTCTTT. Translating it yields CASTPQRMGAFF.

This clonotype was recorded a few times. The chain uses TRBV4-3 and TRBJ2-7, with TRBD2 matching over 8 bases. Germline assignment: CDR1 LGHNA and CDR2 YSLEER. This CDR3 is 17 amino acids long. The V gene end was trimmed by 0 bases and the J gene end by 0 bases; junction bases not matched to a gene: 7. The CDR3: CASSQESYGRASYEQYF. CDR3 DNA: TGCGCCAGCAGCCAAGAATCTTACGGGAGGGCCTCCTACGAGCAGTACTTC.

The V and J genes are TRBV4-2 and TRBJ2-2; D is perhaps TRBD1 (5 bases). The germline V gene encodes CDR1 LGHNA and CDR2 YNFKEQ. V shed 2 bases and J shed 6 bases, with 16 bases lying between them. The length of the CDR3 is 16 residues. CDR3 in DNA: TGTGCCAGCAGCCAACAGGACACAAGGGCCGCCGGGGAGCTGTTTTTT. Its translation is CASSQQDTRAAGELFF.

The chain is built from TRBV12-3 or TRBV12-4 and TRBJ2-4, with D uncertain. This CDR3 contains 13 residues. V was shortened by 6 bases and J by 9 bases, with 15 bases between the two germline ends. In DNA, the CDR3 is TGTGCCAGCAGAGTAGCTGGGTTTGGCATTCAGTACTTC. The encoded protein is CASRVAGFGIQYF.

In this sample, this clonotype turned up a few times. The chain carries TRBV7-2 and TRBJ2-5; either TRBD1 or TRBD2 may fit D (5 bases each). The CDR3 runs 13 residues. Trimming cost V 5 bases and J 4 bases, with 11 bases left between them. Germline CDR1 and CDR2: SGHTA and FQGNSA. CDR3 in amino acids: CASSRRDVETQYF. The CDR3, as DNA: TGTGCCAGCAGCAGACGGGACGTAGAGACCCAGTACTTC.

This clonotype came up a few times. This chain connects TRBV9 to TRBJ1-6; the D is unclear. Germline lookup yields CDR1 SGDLS and CDR2 YYNGEE. V dropped 0 bases and J dropped 9 bases, with 13 bases sitting between them. The length of the CDR3 is 15 residues. The CDR3 nucleotides read TGTGCCAGCAGCGTAGAAGGCGGACTAGTTTCACCCCTCCACTTT. It is translated as CASSVEGGLVSPLHF.

The chain employs TRBV11-2 and TRBJ2-7, with D possibly TRBD2 on 7 matching bases. V lost 0 bases to trimming and J lost 2 bases, with 29 bases between them. CDR3 length: 21 amino acids. Germline V lookup: CDR1 SGHAT, CDR2 FQNNGV. CDR3 sequence: CASSLEIRYGGRLTDAYEQYF. The CDR3 DNA reads TGTGCCAGCAGCTTAGAGATTCGGTACGGGGGGCGGCTCACGGATGCCTACGAGCAGTACTTC.

This clonotype appeared a few times. The chain combines TRBV11-1 with TRBJ2-6; 10 bases agree with TRBD1. Unmatched junction bases numbered 13, after V lost 4 bases and J lost 4 bases. CDR1 is SGHAT and CDR2 is FQDESV in the germline V gene (reference sequence). The CDR3 has 19 amino acids. CDR3 region: CASSSPLDRGVRGANVLTF. CDR3 nucleotide sequence: TGTGCCAGCAGCTCACCCTTGGACAGGGGGGTGAGAGGGGCCAACGTCCTGACTTTC.

The V gene is TRBV12-3 or TRBV12-4, the J gene TRBJ2-5; 10 bases are shared with TRBD2. CDR3 length equals 15 residues. The trim removed 6 bases at V and 3 bases at J, leaving 7 bases unmatched. Written as DNA, the CDR3 is TGTGCCAGCAGACCAGCGGGGGGGCAGAAAGAGACCCAGTACTTC. This gives the protein CASRPAGGQKETQYF.